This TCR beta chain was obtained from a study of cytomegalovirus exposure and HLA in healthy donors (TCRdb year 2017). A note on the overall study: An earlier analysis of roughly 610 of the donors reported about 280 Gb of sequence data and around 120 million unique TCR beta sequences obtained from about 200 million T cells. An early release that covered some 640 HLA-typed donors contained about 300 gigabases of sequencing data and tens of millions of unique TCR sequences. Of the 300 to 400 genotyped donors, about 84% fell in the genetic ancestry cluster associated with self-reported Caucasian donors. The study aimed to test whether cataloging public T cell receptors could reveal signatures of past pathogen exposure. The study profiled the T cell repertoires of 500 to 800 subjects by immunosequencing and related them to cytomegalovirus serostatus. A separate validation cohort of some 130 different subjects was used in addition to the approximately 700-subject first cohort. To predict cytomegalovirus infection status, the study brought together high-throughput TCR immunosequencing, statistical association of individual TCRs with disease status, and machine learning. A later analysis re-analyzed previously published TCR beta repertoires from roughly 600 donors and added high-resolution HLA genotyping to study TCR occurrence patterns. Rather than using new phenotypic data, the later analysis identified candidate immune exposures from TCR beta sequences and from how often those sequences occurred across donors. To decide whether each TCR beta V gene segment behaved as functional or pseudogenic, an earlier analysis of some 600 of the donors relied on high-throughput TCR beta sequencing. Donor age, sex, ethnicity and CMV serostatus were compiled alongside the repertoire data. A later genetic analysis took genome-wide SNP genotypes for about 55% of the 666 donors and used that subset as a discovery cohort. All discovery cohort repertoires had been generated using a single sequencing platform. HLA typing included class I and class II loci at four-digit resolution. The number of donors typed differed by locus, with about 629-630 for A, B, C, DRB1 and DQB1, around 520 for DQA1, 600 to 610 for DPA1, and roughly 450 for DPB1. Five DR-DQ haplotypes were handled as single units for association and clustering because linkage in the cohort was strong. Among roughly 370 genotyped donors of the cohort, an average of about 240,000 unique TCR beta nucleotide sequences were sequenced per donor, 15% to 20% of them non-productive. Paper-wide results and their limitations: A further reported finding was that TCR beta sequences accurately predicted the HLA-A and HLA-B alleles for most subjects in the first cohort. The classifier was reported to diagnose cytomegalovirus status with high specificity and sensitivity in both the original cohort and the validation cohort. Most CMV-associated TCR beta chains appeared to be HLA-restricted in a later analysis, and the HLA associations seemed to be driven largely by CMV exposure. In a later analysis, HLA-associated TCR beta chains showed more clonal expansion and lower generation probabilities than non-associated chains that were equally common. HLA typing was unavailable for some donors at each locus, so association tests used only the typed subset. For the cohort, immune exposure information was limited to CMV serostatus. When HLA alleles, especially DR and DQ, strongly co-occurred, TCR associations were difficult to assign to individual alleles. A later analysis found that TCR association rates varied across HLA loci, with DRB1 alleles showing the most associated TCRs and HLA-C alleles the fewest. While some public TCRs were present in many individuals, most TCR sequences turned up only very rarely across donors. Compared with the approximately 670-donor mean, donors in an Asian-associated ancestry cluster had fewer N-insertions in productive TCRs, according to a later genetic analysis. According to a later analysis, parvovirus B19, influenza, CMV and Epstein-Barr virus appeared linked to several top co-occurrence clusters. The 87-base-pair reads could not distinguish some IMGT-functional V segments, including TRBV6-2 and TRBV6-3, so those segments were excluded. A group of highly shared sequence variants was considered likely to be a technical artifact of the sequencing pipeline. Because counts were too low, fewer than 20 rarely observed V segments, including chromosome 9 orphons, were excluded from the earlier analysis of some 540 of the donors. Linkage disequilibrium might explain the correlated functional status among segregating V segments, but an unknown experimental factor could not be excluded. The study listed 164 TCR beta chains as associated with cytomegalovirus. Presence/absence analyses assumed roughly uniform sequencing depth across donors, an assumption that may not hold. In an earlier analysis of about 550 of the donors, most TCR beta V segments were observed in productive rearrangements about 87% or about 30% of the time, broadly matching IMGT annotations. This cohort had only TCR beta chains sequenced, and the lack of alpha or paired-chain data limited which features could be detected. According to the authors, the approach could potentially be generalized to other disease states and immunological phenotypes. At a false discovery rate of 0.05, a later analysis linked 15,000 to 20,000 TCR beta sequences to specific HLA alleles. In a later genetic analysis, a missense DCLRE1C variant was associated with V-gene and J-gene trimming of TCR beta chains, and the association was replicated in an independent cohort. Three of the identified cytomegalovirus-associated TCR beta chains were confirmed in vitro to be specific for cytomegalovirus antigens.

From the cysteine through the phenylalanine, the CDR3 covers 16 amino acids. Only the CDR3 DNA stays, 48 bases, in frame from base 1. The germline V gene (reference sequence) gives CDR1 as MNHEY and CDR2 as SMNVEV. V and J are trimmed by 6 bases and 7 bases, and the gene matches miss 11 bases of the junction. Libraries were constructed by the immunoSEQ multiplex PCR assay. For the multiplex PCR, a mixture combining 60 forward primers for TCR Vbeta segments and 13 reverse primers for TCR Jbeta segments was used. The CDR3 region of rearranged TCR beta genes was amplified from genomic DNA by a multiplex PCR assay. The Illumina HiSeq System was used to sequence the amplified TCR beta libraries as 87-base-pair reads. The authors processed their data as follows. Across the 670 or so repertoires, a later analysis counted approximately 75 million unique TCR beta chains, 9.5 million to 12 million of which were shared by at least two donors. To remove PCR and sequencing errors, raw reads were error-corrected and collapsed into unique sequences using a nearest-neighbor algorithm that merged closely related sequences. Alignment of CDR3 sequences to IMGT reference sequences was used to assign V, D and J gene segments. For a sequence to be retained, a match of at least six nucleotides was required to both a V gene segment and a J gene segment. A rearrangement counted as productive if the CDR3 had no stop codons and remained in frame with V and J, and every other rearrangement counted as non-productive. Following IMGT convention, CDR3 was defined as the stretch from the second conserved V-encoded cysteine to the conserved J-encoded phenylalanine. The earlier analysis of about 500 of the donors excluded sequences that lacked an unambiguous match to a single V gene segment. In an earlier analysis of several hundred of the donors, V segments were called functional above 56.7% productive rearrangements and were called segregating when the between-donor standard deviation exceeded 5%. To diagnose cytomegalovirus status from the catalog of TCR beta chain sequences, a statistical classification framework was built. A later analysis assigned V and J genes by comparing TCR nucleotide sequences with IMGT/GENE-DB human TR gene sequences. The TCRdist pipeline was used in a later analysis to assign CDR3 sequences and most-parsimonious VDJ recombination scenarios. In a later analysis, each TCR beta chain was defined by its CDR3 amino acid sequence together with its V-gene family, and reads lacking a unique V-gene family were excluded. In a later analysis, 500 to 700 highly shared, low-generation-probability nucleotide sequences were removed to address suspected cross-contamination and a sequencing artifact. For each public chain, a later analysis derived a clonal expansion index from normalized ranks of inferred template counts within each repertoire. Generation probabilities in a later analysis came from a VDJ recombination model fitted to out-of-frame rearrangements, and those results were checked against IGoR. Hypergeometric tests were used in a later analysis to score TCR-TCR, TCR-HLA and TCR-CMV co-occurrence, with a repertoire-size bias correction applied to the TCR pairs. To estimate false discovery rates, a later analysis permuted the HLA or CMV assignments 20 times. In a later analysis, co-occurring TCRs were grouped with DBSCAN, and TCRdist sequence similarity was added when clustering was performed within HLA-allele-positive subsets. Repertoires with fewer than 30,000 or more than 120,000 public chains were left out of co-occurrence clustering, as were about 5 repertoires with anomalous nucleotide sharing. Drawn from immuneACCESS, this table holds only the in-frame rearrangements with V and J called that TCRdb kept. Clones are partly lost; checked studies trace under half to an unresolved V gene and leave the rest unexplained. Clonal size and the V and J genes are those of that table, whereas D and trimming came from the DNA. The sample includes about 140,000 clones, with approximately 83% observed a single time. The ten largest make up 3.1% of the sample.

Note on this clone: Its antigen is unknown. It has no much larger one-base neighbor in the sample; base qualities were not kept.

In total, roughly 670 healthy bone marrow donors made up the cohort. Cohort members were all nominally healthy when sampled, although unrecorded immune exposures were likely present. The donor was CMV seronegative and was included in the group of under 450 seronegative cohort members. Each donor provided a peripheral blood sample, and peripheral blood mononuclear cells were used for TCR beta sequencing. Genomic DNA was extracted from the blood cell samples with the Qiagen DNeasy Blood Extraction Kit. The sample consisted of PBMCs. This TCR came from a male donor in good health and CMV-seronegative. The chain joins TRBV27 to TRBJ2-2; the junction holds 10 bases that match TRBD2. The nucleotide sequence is TGTGCCAGCAGCAAAGGGGGACTAGCGTTTGGCGGGGAGCTGTTTTTT. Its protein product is CASSKGGLAFGGELFF.